The following is a T cell receptor (beta chain) sequence with its context. This sample is drawn from a study of blood T cell repertoires in COVID-19. Study overall: Acute and convalescent COVID-19 specimens originated in the United States, Italy and Spain. Sources were T cells, B-cell-depleted T cells, or PBMCs; the material itself was cDNA or gDNA.

Generated by immunoSEQ multiplex PCR, the TCRdb table keeps only in-frame clones and is missing some. The profile shows about 520,000 clones, 80% to 90% of them singletons. There are 12 residues in the CDR3. The germline V and J ends were trimmed by 0 bases and 5 bases, with 5 bases remaining between them. Germline V lookup: CDR1 SGHDT, CDR2 YYEEEE. The receptor comes from a human donor in a cohort sampled during active COVID-19. The rearrangement links TRBV5-6 to TRBJ1-1; D remains unclear. Material: peripheral blood. The CDR3 protein is CASSLGRTEAFF. Here the CDR3 DNA reads TGTGCCAGCAGCTTGGGCCGGACTGAAGCTTTCTTT.